The source of this TCR beta chain is a study of T cell repertoires in cytomegalovirus infection. Study in general: Evidence of both CMV infection and a matching HLA type came from public TCR beta signatures.

The study's findings and limits: Of the TCR beta families, the public ones yielded a cumulative frequency that identified carriers of CMV plus the relevant HLA. Dominant in the ex vivo response were TCR beta clonotypes restricted by HLA-C and specific for CMV.

A remark on this clonotype: Its antigen is still unknown.

The ends were cut back, 5 bases at V and 3 bases at J, with 13 bases in the middle. Germline V gives CDR1 MNHNY, CDR2 SVGAGI (reference sequence). The CDR3 is 14 residues long. MiXCR, applied by TCRdb to the reads, yields one record per CDR3 protein. The table has 740,000 or so distinct CDR3 sequences, approximately 40% seen once; the top ten hold 2.5% to 3.5%. The specimen sequenced was PBMCs. The origin of this receptor is a human donor in good health (CMV status not recorded). Some clones in this sample may be carry-over from other donors' samples. V is TRBV6-6 and J is TRBJ1-2; no definite D call. The CDR3, as DNA: TGTGCCAGCAGTGAGCGTCGGCGAGACTATGGCTACACCTTC. Its translation: CASSERRRDYGYTF.